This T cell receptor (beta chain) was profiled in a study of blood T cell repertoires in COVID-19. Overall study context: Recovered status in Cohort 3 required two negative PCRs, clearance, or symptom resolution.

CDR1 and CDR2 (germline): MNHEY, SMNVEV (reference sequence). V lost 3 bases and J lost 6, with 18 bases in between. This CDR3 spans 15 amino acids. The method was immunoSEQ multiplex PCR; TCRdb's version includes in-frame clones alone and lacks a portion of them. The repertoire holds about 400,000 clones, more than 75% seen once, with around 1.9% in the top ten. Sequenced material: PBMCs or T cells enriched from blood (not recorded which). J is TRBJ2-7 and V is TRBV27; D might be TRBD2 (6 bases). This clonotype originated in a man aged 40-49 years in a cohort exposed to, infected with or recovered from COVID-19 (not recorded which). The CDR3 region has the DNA TGTGCCAGCAGTTTCCGGGACTTGAGCGTAGCCGAGCAGTACTTC. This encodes CASSFRDLSVAEQYF.